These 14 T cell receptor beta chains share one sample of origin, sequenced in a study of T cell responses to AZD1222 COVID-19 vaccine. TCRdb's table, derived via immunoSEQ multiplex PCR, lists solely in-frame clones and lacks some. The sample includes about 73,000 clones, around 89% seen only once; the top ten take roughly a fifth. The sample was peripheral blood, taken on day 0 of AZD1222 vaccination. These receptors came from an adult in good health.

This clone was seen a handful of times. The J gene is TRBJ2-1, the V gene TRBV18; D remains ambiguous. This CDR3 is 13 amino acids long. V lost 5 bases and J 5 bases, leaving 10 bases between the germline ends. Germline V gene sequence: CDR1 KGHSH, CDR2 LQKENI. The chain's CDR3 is CASSSQTDNEQFF. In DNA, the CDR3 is TGTGCCAGCTCATCGCAGACTGACAATGAGCAGTTCTTC.

The CDR3, as DNA: TGTGCCAGCAGCTTAGGAGCGGGAGTCACCGGGGAGCTGTTTTTT. Its translation is CASSLGAGVTGELFF. The V call is TRBV7-8, the J call TRBJ2-2, with 8 bases lining up with TRBD2. The V gene end was trimmed by 1 base and the J gene end by 4 bases; junction bases not matched to a gene: 2. The length of the CDR3 is 15 residues. Germline V gene lookup returns CDR1 SGHVS and CDR2 FQNEAQ. The variable domain in full, with the rest retrieved from reference TRBV7-8 and TRBJ2-2, is GAGVSQSPRYKVAKRGQDVALRCDPISGHVSLFWYQQALGQGPEFLTYFQNEAQLDKSGLPSDRFFAERPEGSVSTLKIQRTQQEDSAVYLCASSLGAGVTGELFFGEGSRLTVL.

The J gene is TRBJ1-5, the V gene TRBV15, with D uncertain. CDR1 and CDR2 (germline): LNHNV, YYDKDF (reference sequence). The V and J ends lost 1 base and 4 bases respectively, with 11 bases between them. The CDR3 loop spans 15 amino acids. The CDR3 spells CATSRAATGNQPQHF. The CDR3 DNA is TGTGCCACCAGCAGAGCCGCAACCGGGAATCAGCCCCAGCATTTT.

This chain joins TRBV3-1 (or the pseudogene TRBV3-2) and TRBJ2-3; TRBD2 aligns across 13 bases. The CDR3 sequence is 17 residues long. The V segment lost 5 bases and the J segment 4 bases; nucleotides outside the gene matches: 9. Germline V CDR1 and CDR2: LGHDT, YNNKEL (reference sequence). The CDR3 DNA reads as TGTGCCAGCAGCGAACAACCGGGACTAGCGGGATCAGATACGCAGTATTTT. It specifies CASSEQPGLAGSDTQYF.

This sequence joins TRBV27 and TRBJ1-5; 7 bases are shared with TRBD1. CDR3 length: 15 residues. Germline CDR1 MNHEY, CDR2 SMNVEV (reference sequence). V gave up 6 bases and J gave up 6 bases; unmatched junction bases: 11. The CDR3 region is CASRGGTDEGQPQHF. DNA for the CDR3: TGTGCCAGCAGGGGGGGGACAGATGAGGGTCAGCCCCAGCATTTT.

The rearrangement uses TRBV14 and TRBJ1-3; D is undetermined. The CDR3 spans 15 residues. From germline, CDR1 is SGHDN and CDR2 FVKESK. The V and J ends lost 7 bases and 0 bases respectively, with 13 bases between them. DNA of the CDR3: TGTGCCAGCACTGCGGATCTCTCCTCTGGAAACACCATATATTTT. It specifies CASTADLSSGNTIYF.

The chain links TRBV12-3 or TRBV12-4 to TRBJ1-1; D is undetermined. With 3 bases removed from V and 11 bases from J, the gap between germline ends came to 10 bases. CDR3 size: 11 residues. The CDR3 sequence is CASSLGGPAFF. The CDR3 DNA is TGTGCCAGCAGTTTGGGCGGGCCGGCTTTCTTT.

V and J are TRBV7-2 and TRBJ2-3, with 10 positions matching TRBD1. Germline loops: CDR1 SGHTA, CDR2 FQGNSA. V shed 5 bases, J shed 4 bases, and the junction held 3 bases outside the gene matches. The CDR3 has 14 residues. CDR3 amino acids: CASSRDRGADTQYF. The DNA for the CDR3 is TGTGCCAGCAGCCGGGACAGGGGTGCAGATACGCAGTATTTT.

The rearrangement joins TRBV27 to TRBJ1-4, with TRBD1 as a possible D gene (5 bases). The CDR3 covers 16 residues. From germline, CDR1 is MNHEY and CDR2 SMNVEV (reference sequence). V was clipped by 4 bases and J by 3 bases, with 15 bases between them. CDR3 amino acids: CASSSLHQGSNEKLFF. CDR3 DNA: TGTGCCAGCAGTTCCCTACACCAGGGATCTAATGAAAAACTGTTTTTT.

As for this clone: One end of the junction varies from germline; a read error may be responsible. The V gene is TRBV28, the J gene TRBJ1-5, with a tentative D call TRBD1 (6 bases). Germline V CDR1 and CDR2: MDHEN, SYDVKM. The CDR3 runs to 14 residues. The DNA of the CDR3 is TGTGCCAGCAGTTTGTCCCAGCCAGGGGTGACCTCGGATTTT. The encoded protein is CASSLSQPGVTSDF.

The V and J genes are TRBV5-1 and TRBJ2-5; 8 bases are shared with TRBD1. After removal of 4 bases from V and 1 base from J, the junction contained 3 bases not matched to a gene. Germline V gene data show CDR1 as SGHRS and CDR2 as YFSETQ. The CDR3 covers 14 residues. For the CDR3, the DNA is TGCGCCAGCAGCACCGGACAGGGCCAAGAGACCCAGTACTTC. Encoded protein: CASSTGQGQETQYF.

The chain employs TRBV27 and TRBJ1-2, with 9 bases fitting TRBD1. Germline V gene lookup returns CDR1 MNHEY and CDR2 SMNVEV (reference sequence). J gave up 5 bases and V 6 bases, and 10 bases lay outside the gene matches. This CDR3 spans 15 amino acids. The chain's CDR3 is CASSPTGTGIYGYTF. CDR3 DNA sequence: TGTGCCAGCAGCCCAACCGGGACAGGGATTTATGGCTACACCTTC.

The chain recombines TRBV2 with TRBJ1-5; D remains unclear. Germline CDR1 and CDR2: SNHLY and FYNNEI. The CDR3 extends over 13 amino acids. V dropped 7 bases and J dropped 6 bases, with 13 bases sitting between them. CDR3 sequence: CASTVQLVQPQHF. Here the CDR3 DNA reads TGTGCCAGCACTGTCCAGTTGGTTCAGCCCCAGCATTTT.

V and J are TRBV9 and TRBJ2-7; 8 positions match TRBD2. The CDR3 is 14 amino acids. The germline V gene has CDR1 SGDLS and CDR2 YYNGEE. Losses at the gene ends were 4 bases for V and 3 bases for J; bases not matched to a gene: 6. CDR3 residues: CASSPRGGGYEQYF. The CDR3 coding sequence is TGTGCCAGCAGCCCCCGGGGGGGTGGCTACGAGCAGTACTTC. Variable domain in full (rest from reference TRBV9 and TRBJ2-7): DSGVTQTPKHLITATGQRVTLRCSPRSGDLSVYWYQQSLDQGLQFLIQYYNGEERAKGNILERFSAQQFPDLHSELNLSSLELGDSALYFCASSPRGGGYEQYFGPGTRLTVT.